The sequence of this T cell receptor (beta chain) was determined in a study of blood T cell repertoires in COVID-19. This CDR3 comprises 16 residues. The junction had 9 bases not matched to a gene; V was cut back by 2 bases and J by 5 bases. Germline assignment: CDR1 SGHDT and CDR2 YYEEEE. Individuals drawn from 20 to 30 US areas were about 18 to 95 years old. Two negative PCRs, clearance, or symptom resolution had been documented for recovered Cohort 3 donors. Measured with immunoSEQ multiplex PCR; TCRdb has only the in-frame clones, and not every one. The sample lists about 160,000 clones; 75% to 90% were seen once. This clone was counted only a few times.

The TCR originated in a woman aged 55-69 years who had recovered from COVID-19. The source material was PBMCs or T cells enriched from blood (not recorded which). This rearrangement joins TRBV5-6 to TRBJ2-3; 9 bases are shared with TRBD2. Here the CDR3 DNA reads TGTGCCAGCAGCTTAGCTAGCGGGGCGGACCGAGATACGCAGTATTTT. It yields the protein CASSLASGADRDTQYF.